This T cell receptor (beta chain) appears in the sequencing data of a study of cytomegalovirus exposure and HLA in healthy donors. Turning to this clone: Its antigen is undetermined.

Overall study findings and caveats: First-cohort TCR clusters tended to co-occur in the roughly 120 validation repertoires, a later analysis found. Cytomegalovirus association was listed for about 150 TCR beta chains. It was confirmed in vitro that a few of the CMV-associated chains were specific for CMV antigens. Cytomegalovirus status, reportedly, was diagnosed with high specificity and sensitivity by the classifier.

TCRdb keeps only in-frame clones here, not all; method: immunoSEQ multiplex PCR. The data hold approximately 260,000 clones, with roughly 85% observed a single time. V was clipped by 6 bases and J by 3 bases; unmatched bases: 8. Germline CDR1 and CDR2: SGHTS and YDEGEE. CDR3 length equals 15 residues. This sequence was found in a woman aged 18-30 years in good health and CMV-seronegative. The chain recombines TRBV5-8 with TRBJ1-3; TRBD1 agrees at 8 bases. The sequenced material came from PBMCs. The CDR3 here is CASTPQGAYGNTIYF. The CDR3 DNA reads TGTGCCAGCACCCCCCAGGGGGCTTATGGAAACACCATATATTTT.